This TCR beta chain was recovered during a study of blood T cell repertoires in COVID-19. About the research overall: Acute and convalescent COVID-19 samples came from the United States, Italy and Spain. From T cells, B-cell-depleted T cells, or PBMCs came the material, which was cDNA or gDNA.

Authors' methods: Cell counts per sample came from amplifying reference gene primers. The table came from immunoSEQ multiplex PCR; TCRdb's copy has only in-frame clones and leaves some out. That table supplies the V and J calls and clone size; D and trimming were determined from the DNA. The repertoire holds about 230,000 clones, with approximately 87% as singletons. Germline CDR1 LGHDT, CDR2 YNNKEL (reference sequence). The CDR3 loop spans 15 amino acids. The junction had 8 bases not matched to a gene; V was cut back by 3 bases and J by 8 bases. The chain employs TRBV3-1 (or the pseudogene TRBV3-2) and TRBJ1-4, with 8 bases matching TRBD1. Sequencing input: peripheral blood. This clonotype was obtained from a woman in her seventies with active or convalescent COVID-19. CDR3: CASSHLGRGQEKLFF. The CDR3 nucleotides read TGTGCCAGCAGCCACTTAGGCAGGGGGCAGGAAAAACTGTTTTTT.